The 3 T cell receptor delta chains below all came from one sample that was sequenced in a study of gammadelta T cells in human blood. TCRdb reanalysed the RT-PCR reads with CATT. The table shows roughly 1,500 delta-chain clones, with around 15% occurring only once. Sequenced: non-Vgamma9Vdelta2 gamma-delta T cells from infant blood. The receptors stem from a human donor.

Details on this clone: Possible read error: a much larger clone is one base away. The chain recombines TRDV1 with TRDJ1, with 11 bases lining up with TRDD3. This CDR3 region has 25 residues. The germline V gene encodes CDR1 TSWWSYY and CDR2 QGS. CDR3 nucleotide sequence: TGTGCTCTTGGGGAACTGCTGCCCCTACGTGGCCCCGGACTGGGGGATAGAGATGAGGGCGATAAACCCATCTTT. This gives the protein CALGELLPLRGPGLGDRDEGDKPIF.

This clone is deemed large (0.1 to 1%). Within the sample, other DNA sequences also encode this same CDR3. This chain connects TRDV1 to TRDJ1; 13 positions match TRDD3. The CDR3 is 18 amino acids. Germline assignment: CDR1 TSWWSYY and CDR2 QGS. The ends lost 5 bases at V and 9 bases at J; junction bases unmatched: 18. The DNA of the CDR3 is TGTGCTCTTGGGTCCGCGTCCGGTACTGGGGGATACGGTCCCGAACTCATCTTT. It yields the protein CALGSASGTGGYGPELIF.

This clone was found a few times. This sequence is one base from a far larger clone and is likely a read error. V is TRDV1 and J is TRDJ1; possibly TRDD3 for D (5 bases). This CDR3 region has 19 residues. CDR1 is TSWWSYY and CDR2 is QGS in the germline V gene. The chain's CDR3 is CALRDGDYEGGRYTDKLIF. The CDR3 DNA sequence: TGTGCTCTTAGGGATGGAGACTACGAAGGTGGCCGCTACACCGATAAACTCATCTTT.